This TCR beta chain was documented in a study of metastatic and nonmetastatic thyroid tumors. Study in general: It was across blood and tumor or nodule tissue from malignant and benign thyroid patients that repertoires were compared.

TCRdb re-called the PCR reads with MiXCR. This table has tens of thousands of clones, around an eighth appearing once. The sample holds a few counts of this clone. A single base separates this from a much larger clone, so it may be a read error. Ahead of thyroid surgery, no patient had received treatment of any kind. V shed 4 bases, J shed 1 base, and the junction held 3 bases outside the gene matches. CDR1 and CDR2 from the germline V gene are LNHNV and YYDKDF (reference sequence). The CDR3 spans 15 residues. This clonotype originated in a male donor with papillary thyroid cancer or a benign thyroid nodule (not recorded which). Some clones in this sample may be carry-over from other donors' samples. Sequences were obtained from blood. V is TRBV15 and J is TRBJ2-5; the match to TRBD2 covers 10 bases. CDR3 DNA: TGTGCCACCAGCACTGGGACTAGCGTCCAAGAGACCCAGTACTTC. Translation gives CATSTGTSVQETQYF.